This T cell receptor beta chain came from a study of T cell clones after liver transplantation. Trimming removed 2 bases from V and 4 bases from J; junction bases left unmatched: 10. CDR3 length: 17 residues. Notes on this clone: Its antigen is undetermined.

TCRdb's copy holds only in-frame clones and misses some; the assay was immunoSEQ multiplex PCR. The top ten clones hold about 13% of a sample with 4,000 to 6,000 clones, about two fifths of them seen once. Sequencing of dividing CFSE-low cells from the MLR defined alloreactive TCRbeta sequences. The sequence came from a human patient who received a liver transplant. Some T cells may arise from the graft donor. This sequence joins TRBV23-1 and TRBJ2-7; 11 bases are a match to TRBD1. TRBV23-1 is identified as an open reading frame with a role that is uncertain. Material: CD4+ T cells from cultured PBMCs. The CDR3 loop reads CASSQGEDRGRGYEQYF. The CDR3 nucleotides read TGCGCCAGCAGTCAAGGTGAGGACAGGGGGCGCGGATACGAGCAGTACTTC.